This T cell receptor beta chain emerged from a study of immune heterogeneity within non-small cell lung tumors (dated by TCRdb to 2016 to 2019). Regarding the complete study: Histology comprised several squamous cell carcinomas, fewer than 12 non-squamous carcinomas and 1 tumor not otherwise specified. To look at intratumoral immune heterogeneity, the study ran whole-exome sequencing, RNA-seq and TCR beta repertoire sequencing on several spatially distinct regions taken from every NSCLC tumor. TCR repertoires were analyzed from some 59 tumor loci of under 18 patients, whereas transcriptome data were available for only roughly 40 loci from approximately twelve patients. Binding of neoantigens to the HLA alleles of each patient was predicted with netMHCpan-3.0 for mutant peptides of 8 to 11 amino acids.

The TCR beta CDR3 region was amplified with a multiplex PCR system whose first round ran for approximately 10 cycles using 32 V-gene forward primers and 13 J-gene reverse primers. The first PCR round was done with a QIAGEN Multiplex PCR Kit, and the primer sequences were filed in Chinese patent CN105087789A. Illumina universal primers were attached in a second round of PCR run with the Phusion High-Fidelity PCR Kit. Sequencing of the TCR libraries was done on the Illumina HiSeq X Ten platform in paired-end mode with a 151 bp read length. As for how the authors treated the data: Cutadapt removed reads without multiplex PCR primers, PEAR merged read pairs, and MiXCR with default settings called CDR3 regions. Repertoire diversity was assessed by Shannon entropy, and clonality was calculated as one minus the Shannon entropy divided by the ln of the count of productive unique sequences. A clonotype counted as a dominant or high-frequency T-cell clone when its frequency was 0.5% or higher. TCRdb cleaned the public reads at Q25 with fastp, built clones with MiXCR and kept in-frame beta chains. Records with the same CDR3 protein are collapsed into one entry carrying the most frequent genes and DNA. The V and J calls follow TCRdb's processing rather than the paper's. The sample table records about 11,000 distinct CDR3 sequences; about 31% of these occur just once. The top ten clones comprise 21% of the sample.

General study outcomes and caveats: Within a given patient, the same dominant CDR3B clonotypes showed up repeatedly across loci, although different tumor locations also carried unique high-frequency clones. A moderate positive correlation (R around 0.35), which was statistically significant, linked local T-cell repertoire clonality to local tumor mutational burden. For the most part, high-frequency TCR beta clonotypes differed from one individual patient to another.

As regards this clonotype: No antigen is known for it. Base qualities are missing; no much larger clone stands one base away.

Genomic DNA was extracted from bulk tumor tissue and used as the TCR template, and roughly 590 ng gDNA was amplified per sample. Multiple biopsies per primary tumor were taken during surgery, spaced as far apart as possible within the tumor mass. The study cohort was described as untreated, and the patients were newly diagnosed NSCLC cases having curative surgery. The samples came from 15 patients with newly diagnosed non-small cell lung cancer who were having surgery intended to be curative. The resected tumor masses were reviewed by two independent pathologists. Sequencing was performed only on DNA and RNA samples of high quality. This TCR was recovered from a woman aged 45-65 years with non-small cell lung cancer. Sequenced input: lung tumor tissue.

At the DNA level, the sequence is TGTGCCATCACCAGGGAGGTTTCCACTGAAGCTTTCTTT. The resulting protein is CAITREVSTEAFF. The chain employs TRBV10-3 and TRBJ1-1; the D segment could be TRBD1, given 5 matching bases. The germline ends are 13 bases apart after V is trimmed by 7 bases and J by 4 bases. The CDR3 holds 13 amino acids from the cysteine to the phenylalanine. Of the read, only the CDR3 DNA is kept; its 39 bases are in frame from base 1. According to the germline V gene, CDR1 reads ENHRY and CDR2 reads SYGVKD.